These 14 T cell receptor beta chains were sequenced from one sample in a study of T cell responses to AZD1222 COVID-19 vaccine. Using immunoSEQ multiplex PCR, the repertoire was profiled, and TCRdb retains in-frame clones only, with some absent. The sample holds around 64,000 clones; about four fifths are singletons and the top ten take 5.5% to 7%. This material consisted of peripheral blood, taken 28 days after the second AZD1222 dose. The receptor source for this set is an adult who received the AZD1222 COVID-19 vaccine.

The CDR3 DNA sequence: TGCGCCAGCAGCTTGGGACAGGGTGGCGAGCAGTACTTC. Its protein is CASSLGQGGEQYF. The chain is built from TRBV5-1 and TRBJ2-7; 7 nucleotides match TRBD1. The germline gives CDR1 SGHRS, CDR2 YFSETQ. Unmatched junction bases numbered 3, after V lost 0 bases and J lost 6 bases. The CDR3 loop spans 13 amino acids.

This chain uses TRBV5-1 with TRBJ2-3; D may be TRBD2 (6 bases). The CDR3 contains 14 residues. The V end lost 1 base, the J end lost 1 base, and 7 bases lay between the germline ends. Germline assignment: CDR1 SGHRS and CDR2 YFSETQ. The chain's CDR3 is CASSLPSGTDTQYF. DNA of the CDR3: TGCGCCAGCAGCTTGCCTAGCGGCACAGATACGCAGTATTTT. Using reference TRBV5-1 and TRBJ2-3 for the parts outside the CDR3, the full variable domain is KAGVTQTPRYLIKTRGQQVTLSCSPISGHRSVSWYQQTPGQGLQFLFEYFSETQRNKGNFPGRFSGRQFSNSRSEMNVSTLELGDSALYLCASSLPSGTDTQYFGPGTRLTVL.

This chain links TRBV4-1 with TRBJ1-4; 10 bases fit TRBD1. This CDR3 spans 18 amino acids. Germline V gene lookup returns CDR1 MGHRA and CDR2 YSYEKL. J gave up 0 bases and V 4 bases, and 8 bases lay outside the gene matches. This chain's CDR3 is CASSRTGQGLATNEKLFF. The DNA for the CDR3 is TGCGCCAGCAGCCGCACGGGACAGGGGCTAGCAACTAATGAAAAACTGTTTTTT.

The J gene is TRBJ2-7, the V gene TRBV19; 12 positions match TRBD2. Germline-derived CDR1 and CDR2 are LNHDA and SQIVND (reference sequence). V dropped 7 bases and J dropped 2; count of bases not matched to a gene: 6. CDR3 length: 15 residues. Written as DNA, the CDR3 is TGTGCCAGTACCCCGACTAGCGGGGGAGCCTACGAGCAGTACTTC. Translating gives CASTPTSGGAYEQYF.

The V and J genes are TRBV4-1 and TRBJ1-5, with D possibly being TRBD1 (5 bases). V was cut by 4 bases and J by 3 bases, with 7 bases left in between. The germline V gene encodes CDR1 MGHRA and CDR2 YSYEKL. CDR3 size: 13 residues. The CDR3 loop reads CASSLRDNQPQHF. CDR3 nucleotide sequence: TGCGCCAGCAGCCTCAGGGACAATCAGCCCCAGCATTTT.

The rearrangement uses TRBV29-1 and TRBJ1-2; 9 bases are a match to TRBD1. The trim removed 3 bases at V and 3 bases at J, leaving 11 bases unmatched. Germline assignment: CDR1 SQVTM and CDR2 ANQGSEA. The CDR3 has 16 amino acids. This chain's CDR3 is CSVDLVWRQGDYGYTF. CDR3 DNA sequence: TGCAGCGTTGATTTAGTATGGCGACAGGGGGACTATGGCTACACCTTC.

The CDR3 sequence is CASSLSGGVRGDTQYF. DNA of the CDR3: TGTGCCAGCAGCTTATCCGGGGGGGTCCGGGGAGATACGCAGTATTTT. The chain couples TRBV7-6 to TRBJ2-3; the match to TRBD2 covers 8 bases. V shed 2 bases, J shed 5 bases, and the junction held 9 bases outside the gene matches. The CDR3 is 16 residues long. The germline V gene encodes CDR1 SGHVS and CDR2 FNYEAQ.

The chain uses TRBV11-3 and TRBJ2-1, with D possibly matching TRBD2 (5 bases). The CDR3 contains 14 residues. V was pared by 0 bases and J by 9 bases, with 12 bases between. CDR1 and CDR2 (germline): SGHNT, YENEEA. The CDR3 region has the DNA TGTGCCAGCAGCTTAGACGGGATCAATGGTGAGCAGTTCTTC. Protein: CASSLDGINGEQFF.

This rearrangement joins TRBV7-2 to TRBJ1-6; possibly TRBD1 for D (5 bases). CDR1 and CDR2 (germline): SGHTA, FQGNSA. Trimming took off 1 base at V and 10 bases at J, with 11 bases between the two ends. This CDR3 comprises 14 residues. In DNA, the CDR3 is TGTGCCAGCAGCTTAGTGGGCCAGGGATCACCCCTCCACTTT. This encodes CASSLVGQGSPLHF.

There are a few counts of this clone. V is TRBV3-1 (or the pseudogene TRBV3-2) and J is TRBJ1-1; 7 bases are shared with TRBD1. The CDR3 extends over 16 amino acids. Trimming took 4 bases from V and 3 from J; bases not matched to a gene: 11. Per the germline V gene, CDR1 is LGHDT and CDR2 is YNNKEL (reference sequence). CDR3 in amino acids: CASSRGDSLKDTEAFF. The CDR3 DNA reads TGTGCCAGCAGCCGGGGGGACAGTTTGAAGGACACTGAAGCTTTCTTT.

The chain employs TRBV7-9 and TRBJ1-2; maybe TRBD1 (5 bases). The CDR3 is made up of 19 amino acids. V gave up 2 bases and J gave up 4 bases, with 26 bases separating them. CDR1 is SEHNR, CDR2 FQNEAQ, per germline (reference sequence). This CDR3 is CASSLNRGGRISPGYGYTF. The CDR3 DNA reads TGTGCCAGCAGCTTAAACCGTGGGGGAAGAATTTCCCCTGGCTATGGCTACACCTTC.

In this sample, this clone turned up once. The chain is built from TRBV5-6 and TRBJ1-5; no firm D call. The CDR3 runs 13 residues. V lost 2 bases and J lost 5, with 8 bases in between. Germline V CDR1 and CDR2: SGHDT, YYEEEE. The CDR3 reads CASSLLAHQPQHF. As DNA, the CDR3 is TGTGCCAGCAGCTTATTGGCCCATCAGCCCCAGCATTTT.

V usage is TRBV7-2 and J usage is TRBJ1-6, with D maybe TRBD1 (5 bases). From germline, CDR1 is SGHTA and CDR2 FQGNSA. V was trimmed by 2 bases and J by 7 bases, leaving 15 bases between them. The CDR3 contains 16 residues. The CDR3 region has the DNA TGTGCCAGCAGCTTAAAGTTTCGGGACGCAAATTCACCCCTCCACTTT. Encoded protein: CASSLKFRDANSPLHF.

The chain combines TRBV12-5 with TRBJ1-1, with D maybe TRBD1 (5 bases). The ends were cut back, 6 bases at V and 7 bases at J, with 12 bases in the middle. The CDR3 is 12 residues long. The germline CDR1 and CDR2 sequences are LGHNT and FRNRAP. The CDR3 region is CASGEQGGEAFF. CDR3 nucleotide sequence: TGTGCTAGTGGAGAGCAGGGTGGTGAAGCTTTCTTT.